This T cell receptor beta chain was profiled in a study of long-term antiretroviral therapy in people with HIV. CDR3 size: 15 residues. The germline gives CDR1 MNHEY, CDR2 SVGAGI. Trimming shortened V by 2 bases and J by 3 bases, and 11 bases separated the two germline ends. Study results and limitations: Repertoires looked antigen-experienced, with only a slight naive shift after ART. Upon ART, diversity increased but remained lower than transplant donor controls. Collection of the blood, which took place between the mid-2000s and the late 2010s, possibly occurred under older ART regimens.

Clinicians in the United States treated all participants with HIV. This was the immunoSEQ v3.0 assay at survey level. The data were produced by immunoSEQ multiplex PCR, yet TCRdb's version contains in-frame clones alone and is incomplete. The sample contains about 25,000 clones, about 80% of which appear only once. This clone was observed a few times. Its specificity is not known. This TCR derives from a woman aged 40-49 years with HIV. The material sequenced was unsorted PBMCs, taken 1.1 years before starting antiretroviral therapy. The V call is TRBV6-5, the J call TRBJ1-5; D might be TRBD1 (6 bases). The CDR3 protein is CASSYTRTVNQPQHF. The CDR3 DNA reads as TGTGCCAGCAGTTACACCAGGACAGTCAATCAGCCCCAGCATTTT.